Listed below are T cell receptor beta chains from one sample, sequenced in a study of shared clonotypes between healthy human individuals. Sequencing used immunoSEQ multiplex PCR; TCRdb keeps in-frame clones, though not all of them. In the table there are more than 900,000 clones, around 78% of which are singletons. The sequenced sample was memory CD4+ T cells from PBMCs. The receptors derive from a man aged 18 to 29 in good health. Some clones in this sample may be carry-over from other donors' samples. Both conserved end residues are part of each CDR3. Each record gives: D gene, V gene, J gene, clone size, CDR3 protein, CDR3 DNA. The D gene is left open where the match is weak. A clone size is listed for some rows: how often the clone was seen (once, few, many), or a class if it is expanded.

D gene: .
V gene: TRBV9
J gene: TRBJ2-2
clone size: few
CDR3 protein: CASTRASATRTGELFF
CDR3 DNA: TGTGCCAGCACCCGGGCTAGCGCCACGAGAACCGGGGAGCTGTTTTTT

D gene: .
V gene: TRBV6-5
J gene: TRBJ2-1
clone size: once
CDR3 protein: CASSDRDYNEQFF
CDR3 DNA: TGTGCCAGCAGTGACCGGGACTACAATGAGCAGTTCTTC

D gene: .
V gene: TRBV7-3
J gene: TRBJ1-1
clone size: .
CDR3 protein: CASSLLELQNTEAFF
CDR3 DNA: TGTGCCAGCAGCTTATTGGAGCTCCAGAACACTGAAGCTTTCTTT

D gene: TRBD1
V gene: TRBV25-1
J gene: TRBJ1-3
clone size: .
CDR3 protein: CASSTGAGGGGNTIYF
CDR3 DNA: TGTGCCAGCAGTACTGGGGCAGGGGGTGGTGGAAACACCATATATTTT

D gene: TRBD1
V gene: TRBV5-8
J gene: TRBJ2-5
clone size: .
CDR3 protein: CASSLGQTRAGETQYF
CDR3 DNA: TGTGCCAGCAGCCTGGGACAGACTCGCGCAGGGGAGACCCAGTACTTC

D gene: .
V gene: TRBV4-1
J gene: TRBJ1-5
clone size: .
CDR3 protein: CASSQDTRGNQPQHF
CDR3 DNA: TGCGCCAGCAGCCAAGATACAAGGGGAAATCAGCCCCAGCATTTT

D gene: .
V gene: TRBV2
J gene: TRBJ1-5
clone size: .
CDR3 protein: CASSRQNSNQPQHF
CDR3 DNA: TGTGCCAGCAGCCGACAGAACAGCAATCAGCCCCAGCATTTT

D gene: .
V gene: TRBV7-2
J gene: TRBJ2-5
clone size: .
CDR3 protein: CASSLGPGLGKETQYF
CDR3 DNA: TGTGCCAGCAGCTTAGGCCCAGGGCTGGGAAAAGAGACCCAGTACTTC

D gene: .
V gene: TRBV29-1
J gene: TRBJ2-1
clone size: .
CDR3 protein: CSVDGSDSYNEQFF
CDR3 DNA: TGCAGCGTTGACGGGTCGGACTCCTACAATGAGCAGTTCTTC

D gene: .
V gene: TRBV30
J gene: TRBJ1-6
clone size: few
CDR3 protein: CAWRTFLRSPLHF
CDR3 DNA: TGTGCCTGGCGGACCTTCTTGCGTTCACCCCTCCACTTT

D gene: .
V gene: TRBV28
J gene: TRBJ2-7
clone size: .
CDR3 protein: CASLVVQGREQYF
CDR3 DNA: TGTGCCAGCCTTGTGGTACAGGGACGCGAGCAGTACTTC

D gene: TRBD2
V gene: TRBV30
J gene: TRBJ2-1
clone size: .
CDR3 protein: CAWTGRYISGIHNEQFF
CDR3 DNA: TGTGCCTGGACTGGACGATATATTAGCGGGATCCACAATGAGCAGTTCTTC

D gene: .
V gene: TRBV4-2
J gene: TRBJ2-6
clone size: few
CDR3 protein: CASSDSSGANVLTF
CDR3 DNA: TGTGCCAGCAGCGACAGCTCTGGGGCCAACGTCCTGACTTTC

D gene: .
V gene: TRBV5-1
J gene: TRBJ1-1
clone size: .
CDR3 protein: CASSSRDANTEAFF
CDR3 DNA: TGCGCCAGCAGCTCCCGGGACGCGAACACTGAAGCTTTCTTT

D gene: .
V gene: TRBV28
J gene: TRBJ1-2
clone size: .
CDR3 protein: CASYGESYGYTF
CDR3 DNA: TGTGCCTCCTATGGGGAGAGCTATGGCTACACCTTC

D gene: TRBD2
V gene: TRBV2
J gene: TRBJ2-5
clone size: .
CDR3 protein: CASKASGTQETQYF
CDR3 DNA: TGTGCCAGCAAGGCTAGCGGGACTCAAGAGACCCAGTACTTC

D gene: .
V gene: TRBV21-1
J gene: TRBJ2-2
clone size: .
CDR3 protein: CASTLLRTGELFF
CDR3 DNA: TGTGCCAGCACCCTGCTTCGGACCGGGGAGCTGTTTTTT

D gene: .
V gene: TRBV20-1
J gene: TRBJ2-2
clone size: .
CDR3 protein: CSAARFRELFF
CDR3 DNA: TGCAGTGCTGCCAGGTTCCGGGAGCTGTTTTTT

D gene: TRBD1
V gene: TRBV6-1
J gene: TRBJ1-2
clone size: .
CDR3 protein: CASRPAETGNRGYTF
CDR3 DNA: TGTGCCAGCAGACCCGCCGAGACAGGGAACCGGGGCTACACCTTC

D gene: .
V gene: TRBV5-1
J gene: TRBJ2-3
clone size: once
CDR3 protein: CASSLAVGTDTQYF
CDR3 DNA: TGCGCCAGCAGCTTGGCCGTAGGCACAGATACGCAGTATTTT

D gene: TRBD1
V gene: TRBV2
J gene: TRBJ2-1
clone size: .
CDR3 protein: CASGQGLASEFF
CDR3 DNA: TGTGCCAGCGGACAGGGTCTTGCCTCCGAGTTCTTC

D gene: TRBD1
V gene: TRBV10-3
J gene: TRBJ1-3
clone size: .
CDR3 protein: CAIGTDSGNTIYF
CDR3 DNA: TGTGCCATAGGGACAGACTCTGGAAACACCATATATTTT

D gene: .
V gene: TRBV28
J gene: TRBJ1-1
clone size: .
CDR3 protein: CASRRTMNTEAFF
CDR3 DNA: TGTGCCAGCCGACGGACGATGAACACTGAAGCTTTCTTT

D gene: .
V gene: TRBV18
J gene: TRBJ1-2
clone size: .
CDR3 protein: CASSSQGQVNYGYTF
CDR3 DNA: TGTGCCAGCTCATCACAGGGCCAGGTTAACTATGGCTACACCTTC

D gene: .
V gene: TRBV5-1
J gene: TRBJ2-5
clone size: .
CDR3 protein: CASSLDSFQETQYF
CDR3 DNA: TGCGCCAGCAGCCTCGACAGTTTCCAAGAGACCCAGTACTTC

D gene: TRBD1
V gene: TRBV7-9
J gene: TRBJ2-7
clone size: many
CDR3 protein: CASSPPQGNYEQYF
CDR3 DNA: TGTGCCAGCAGCCCCCCACAGGGGAACTACGAGCAGTACTTC

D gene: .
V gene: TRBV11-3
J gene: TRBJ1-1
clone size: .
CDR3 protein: CASSLEPGTEAFF
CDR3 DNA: TGTGCCAGCAGCCTTGAGCCTGGCACTGAAGCTTTCTTT

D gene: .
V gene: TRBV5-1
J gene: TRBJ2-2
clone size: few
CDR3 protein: CASSLPAGLGTGELFF
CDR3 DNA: TGCGCCAGCAGCTTGCCCGCAGGGTTAGGAACCGGGGAGCTGTTTTTT

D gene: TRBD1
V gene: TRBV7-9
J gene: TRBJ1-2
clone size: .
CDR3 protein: CASSDRDYGYTF
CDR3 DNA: TGTGCCAGCAGCGACAGGGACTATGGCTACACCTTC

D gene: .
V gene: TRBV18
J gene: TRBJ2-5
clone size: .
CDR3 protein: CASSPRGQETQYF
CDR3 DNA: TGTGCCAGCTCACCGAGGGGTCAAGAGACCCAGTACTTC

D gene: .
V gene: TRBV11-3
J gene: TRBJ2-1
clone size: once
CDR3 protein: CASSLSRTNNEQFF
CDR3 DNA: TGTGCCAGCAGCTTATCTAGGACCAACAATGAGCAGTTCTTC

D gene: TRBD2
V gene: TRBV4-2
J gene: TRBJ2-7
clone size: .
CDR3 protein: CASSQVAAGTYEQYF
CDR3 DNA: TGTGCCAGCAGCCAAGTGGCAGCGGGAACCTACGAGCAGTACTTC

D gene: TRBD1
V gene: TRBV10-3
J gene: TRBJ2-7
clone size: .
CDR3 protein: CAIKPGQGLGEQYF
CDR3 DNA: TGTGCCATCAAACCGGGACAGGGGTTGGGCGAGCAGTACTTC

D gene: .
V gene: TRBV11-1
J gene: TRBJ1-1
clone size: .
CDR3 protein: CASSLRSEAFF
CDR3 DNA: TGTGCCAGCAGCTTAAGGTCTGAAGCTTTCTTT

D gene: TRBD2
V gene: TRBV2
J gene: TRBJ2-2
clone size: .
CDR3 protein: CASSDPSGRARTGELFF
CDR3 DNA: TGTGCCAGCAGTGATCCTAGCGGGAGGGCCAGAACCGGGGAGCTGTTTTTT

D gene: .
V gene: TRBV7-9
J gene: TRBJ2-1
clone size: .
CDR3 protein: CASSHLEGLQFF
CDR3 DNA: TGTGCCAGCAGTCATTTAGAGGGGCTTCAGTTCTTC

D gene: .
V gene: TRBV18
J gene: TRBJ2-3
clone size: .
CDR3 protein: CASSPTVLATDTQYF
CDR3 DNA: TGTGCCAGCTCCCCGACCGTCTTAGCCACAGATACGCAGTATTTT

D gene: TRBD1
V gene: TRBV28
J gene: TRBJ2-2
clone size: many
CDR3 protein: CASRFIQGYGELFF
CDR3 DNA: TGTGCCAGCAGGTTCATACAGGGGTACGGGGAGCTGTTTTTT

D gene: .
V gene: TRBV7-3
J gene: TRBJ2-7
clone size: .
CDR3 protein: CASSLGSGSFYEQYF
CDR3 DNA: TGTGCCAGCAGCTTGGGATCGGGCAGTTTTTACGAGCAGTACTTC

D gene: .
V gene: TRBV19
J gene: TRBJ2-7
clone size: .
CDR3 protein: CASKGPATGPYEQYF
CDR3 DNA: TGTGCCAGTAAGGGCCCCGCGACAGGACCCTACGAACAGTACTTC

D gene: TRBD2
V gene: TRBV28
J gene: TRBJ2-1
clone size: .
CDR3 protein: CASSAPGLAWNEQFF
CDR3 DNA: TGTGCCAGCAGTGCCCCGGGACTAGCCTGGAATGAGCAGTTCTTC

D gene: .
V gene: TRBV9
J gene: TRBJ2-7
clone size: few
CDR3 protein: CASSPRQEVYEQYF
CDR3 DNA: TGTGCCAGCAGCCCCAGACAGGAGGTCTACGAGCAGTACTTC

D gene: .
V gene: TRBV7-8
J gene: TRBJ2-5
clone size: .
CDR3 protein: CASSPFDAETQYF
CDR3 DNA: TGTGCCAGCAGCCCGTTTGATGCCGAGACCCAGTACTTC

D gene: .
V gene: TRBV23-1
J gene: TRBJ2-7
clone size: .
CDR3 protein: CASSHVAVMHYEQYF
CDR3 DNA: TGCGCCAGCAGTCACGTAGCGGTTATGCACTACGAGCAGTACTTC

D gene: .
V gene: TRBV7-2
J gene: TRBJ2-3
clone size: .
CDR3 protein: CASTSVSTRYTDTQYF
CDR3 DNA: TGTGCCAGCACCAGCGTCTCGACCCGTTATACAGATACGCAGTATTTT

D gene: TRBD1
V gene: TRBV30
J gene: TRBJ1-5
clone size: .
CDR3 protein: CARHRGPNQPQHF
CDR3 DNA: TGTGCCCGCCACAGGGGGCCGAATCAGCCCCAGCATTTT

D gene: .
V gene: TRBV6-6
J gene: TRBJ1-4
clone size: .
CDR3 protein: CASSYSLTGGEKLFF
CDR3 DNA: TGTGCCAGCAGTTACTCGCTCACTGGGGGTGAAAAACTGTTTTTT

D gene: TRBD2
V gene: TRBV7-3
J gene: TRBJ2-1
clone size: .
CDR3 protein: CASRSSGSNNEQFF
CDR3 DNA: TGTGCCAGCAGGTCTAGCGGGAGTAACAATGAGCAGTTCTTC

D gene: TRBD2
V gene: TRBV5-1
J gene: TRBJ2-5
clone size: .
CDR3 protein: CASSTGGVGPVQETQYF
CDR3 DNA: TGCGCCAGCAGCACGGGAGGTGTGGGACCTGTACAAGAGACCCAGTACTTC

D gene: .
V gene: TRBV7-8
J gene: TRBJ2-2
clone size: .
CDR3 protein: CASSLSGWSGELFF
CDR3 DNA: TGTGCCAGCAGCTTGAGTGGGTGGTCGGGGGAGCTGTTTTTT

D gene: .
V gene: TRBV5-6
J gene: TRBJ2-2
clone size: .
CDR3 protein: CASSPRRNTGELFF
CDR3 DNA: TGTGCCAGCAGCCCCCGGCGGAACACCGGGGAGCTGTTTTTT

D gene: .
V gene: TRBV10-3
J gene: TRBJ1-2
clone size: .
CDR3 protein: CAISENGAEYGYTF
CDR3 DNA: TGTGCCATCAGTGAGAATGGGGCGGAATATGGCTACACCTTC

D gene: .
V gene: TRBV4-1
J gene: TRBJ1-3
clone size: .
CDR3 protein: CASSPQAHSGNTIYF
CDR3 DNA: TGCGCCAGCAGCCCACAGGCCCACTCTGGAAACACCATATATTTT

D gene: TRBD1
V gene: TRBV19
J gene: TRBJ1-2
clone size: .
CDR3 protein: CASTRFAQGAFGYTF
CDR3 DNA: TGTGCCAGTACCAGATTTGCCCAGGGGGCGTTTGGCTACACCTTC

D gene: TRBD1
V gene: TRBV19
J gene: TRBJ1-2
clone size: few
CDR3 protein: CASSFSRTGSYGYTF
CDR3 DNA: TGTGCCAGTAGTTTCTCCCGGACAGGGTCCTATGGCTACACCTTC

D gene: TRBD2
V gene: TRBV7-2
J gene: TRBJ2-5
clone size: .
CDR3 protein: CASSLVGLAGGYETQYF
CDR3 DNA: TGTGCCAGCAGCTTAGTTGGGTTAGCGGGAGGATATGAGACCCAGTACTTC